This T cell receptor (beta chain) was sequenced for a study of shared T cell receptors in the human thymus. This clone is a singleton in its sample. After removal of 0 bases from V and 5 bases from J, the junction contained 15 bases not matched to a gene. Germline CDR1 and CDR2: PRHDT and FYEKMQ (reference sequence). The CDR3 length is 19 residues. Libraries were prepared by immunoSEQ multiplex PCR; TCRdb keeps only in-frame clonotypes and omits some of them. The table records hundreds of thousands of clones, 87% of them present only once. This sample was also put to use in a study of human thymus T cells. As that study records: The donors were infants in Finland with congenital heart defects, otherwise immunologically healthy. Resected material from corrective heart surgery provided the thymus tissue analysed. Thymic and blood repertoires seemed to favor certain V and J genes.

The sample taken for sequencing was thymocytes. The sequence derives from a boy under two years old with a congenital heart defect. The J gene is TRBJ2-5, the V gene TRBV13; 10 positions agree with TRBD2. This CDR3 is CASSLGPSGGAPTVETQYF. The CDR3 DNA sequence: TGTGCCAGCAGCTTAGGTCCCAGCGGGGGGGCTCCTACGGTGGAGACCCAGTACTTC.